This T cell receptor (beta chain) was identified during a study of cytomegalovirus exposure and HLA in healthy donors. Study results and caveats: Further analysis, carried out later, found HLA-associated TCR beta chains more clonally expanded than equally common other chains. Later analysis showed TCR association rates varying by HLA locus, highest for DRB1 and lowest for HLA-C.

PCR involved 60 Vbeta and 13 Jbeta primers. TCRdb's table, derived via immunoSEQ multiplex PCR, lists solely in-frame clones and lacks some. The sample includes about 170,000 clones, roughly 80% seen only once; the top ten take less than 2.5%. The CDR3 covers 14 residues. V gave up 2 bases and J gave up 7 bases; unmatched junction bases: 5. The germline CDR1 and CDR2 sequences are SGHNT and YYREEE (reference sequence). This clone was picked up a small number of times. As yet, its antigen is unknown. The TCR originated in a male donor in good health and CMV-seronegative. Input material: PBMCs. The genes are TRBV5-4 and TRBJ1-4; TRBD1 aligns across 7 bases. CDR3 amino acids: CASSLQGRGEKLFF. CDR3 bases: TGTGCCAGCAGCTTACAGGGGCGAGGTGAAAAACTGTTTTTT. Complete variable domain (other parts from reference TRBV5-4 and TRBJ1-4): ETGVTQSPTHLIKTRGQQVTLRCSSQSGHNTVSWYQQALGQGPQFIFQYYREEENGRGNFPPRFSGLQFPNYSSELNVNALELDDSALYLCASSLQGRGEKLFFGSGTQLSVL.